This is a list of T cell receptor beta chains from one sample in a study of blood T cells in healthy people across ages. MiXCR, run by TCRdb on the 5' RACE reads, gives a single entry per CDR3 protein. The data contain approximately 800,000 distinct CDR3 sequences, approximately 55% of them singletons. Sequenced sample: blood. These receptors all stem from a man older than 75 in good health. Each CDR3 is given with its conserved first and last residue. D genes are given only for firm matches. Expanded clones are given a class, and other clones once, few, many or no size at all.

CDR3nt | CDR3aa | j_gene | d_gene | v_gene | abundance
TGTGCCACCTGGTCGGGACTAGCGGGAGGGGAGCAGTTCTTC | CATWSGLAGGEQFF | TRBJ2-1 | TRBD2 | TRBV24-1 | .
TGTGCCAGCAGCTCCCTCCACCAGACCGTTACGTACGAGCAGTACTTC | CASSSLHQTVTYEQYF | TRBJ2-7 | . | TRBV11-2 | .
TGCAGTGCTTTCGGGACTACCCATAACAATGAGCAGTTCTTC | CSAFGTTHNNEQFF | TRBJ2-1 | TRBD2 | TRBV20-1 | .
TGCAGTGCTAGAGGGGGACCCACTAACTATGGCTACACCTTC | CSARGGPTNYGYTF | TRBJ1-2 | . | TRBV20-1 | .
TGTGCCAGCAGTCCCCCACTACGGACTGAGCAGTTCTTC | CASSPPLRTEQFF | TRBJ2-1 | . | TRBV3-1 | .
TGTGCCAGCACCCGAACGGACAAGGAGCAGTTCTTC | CASTRTDKEQFF | TRBJ2-1 | . | TRBV6-5 | .
TGTGCCAGCAGCGTCGGTTCTGTCTACAATGAGCAGTACTTC | CASSVGSVYNEQYF | TRBJ2-7 | . | TRBV11-2 | .
TGTGCCAGCAGCTTAGATAGTAATGGAGCCAACGTCCTGACTTTC | CASSLDSNGANVLTF | TRBJ2-6 | . | TRBV11-2 | few
TGTGCCAGTAGTTCCTCCCGGGGAGGGCGCCAAGAGACCCAGTACTTC | CASSSSRGGRQETQYF | TRBJ2-5 | TRBD2 | TRBV19 | .
TGTGCCAGCAGCCCTGGTGGCGATACGCAGTATTTT | CASSPGGDTQYF | TRBJ2-3 | . | TRBV7-2 | many
TGCAGCGCCGGGCGCGGCAGGGGGGACTACGAGCAGTACTTC | CSAGRGRGDYEQYF | TRBJ2-7 | . | TRBV29-1 | .
TGTGCCAGCAGTGAATCTGGTAGCGGGAGAGTGGTAGATACGCAGTATTTT | CASSESGSGRVVDTQYF | TRBJ2-3 | TRBD2 | TRBV25-1 | .